The rows below give T cell receptor beta chains drawn from one sample of a study of blood T cell repertoires in COVID-19. The protocol was immunoSEQ multiplex PCR, while the TCRdb copy is restricted to in-frame clones and leaves out a portion. The sample has fewer than 250,000 clones, more than 75% seen once; the top ten hold approximately 4.5%. Specimen: peripheral blood. Receptors originate from a human donor in a cohort sampled during active COVID-19. CDR3s include the opening cysteine and the closing phenylalanine or tryptophan. Each record gives: D gene, J gene, V gene, clone size, CDR3 DNA, CDR3 protein. The D gene is left open where the match is weak. Size is omitted from some rows. Given values are once, few, many or a class for expanded clones.

-	TRBJ1-1	TRBV9	-	TGTGCCAGCAGCGACGGGGTGAACACTGAAGCTTTCTTT	CASSDGVNTEAFF
-	TRBJ1-3	TRBV6-5	-	TGTGCCAGCAAGGTTTCAGCGGAGACTGGAAACACCATATATTTT	CASKVSAETGNTIYF
-	TRBJ1-1	TRBV4-3	-	TGCGCCAGCAGCCAAAACGGGTGGGTGAACACTGAAGCTTTCTTT	CASSQNGWVNTEAFF
TRBD1	TRBJ1-2	TRBV27	-	TGTGCCAGCAGTTCTCCGGGACAGGGGGCGGGATCGTATGGCTACACCTTC	CASSSPGQGAGSYGYTF
TRBD2	TRBJ2-1	TRBV7-8	few	TGTGCCAGCAGCTTAGGGGGTGGCGGGGGCTACAATGAGCAGTTCTTC	CASSLGGGGGYNEQFF
TRBD1	TRBJ1-5	TRBV2	-	TGTGCCAGCAGTGAGGGGACAGGGGGGTTTGGACAGCCCCAGCATTTT	CASSEGTGGFGQPQHF
TRBD2	TRBJ2-1	TRBV15	-	TGTGCCACCAGCAGACCTCTGGGGACTAGGAGGTACAATGAGCAGTTCTTC	CATSRPLGTRRYNEQFF
-	TRBJ2-4	TRBV2	-	TGTGCCAGCAGTGACAGGATAGCCAAAAACATTCAGTACTTC	CASSDRIAKNIQYF
TRBD2	TRBJ2-1	TRBV24-1	-	TGTGCCACCAGTGATACAGGACTAGCGGTCGGTGAGCAGTTCTTC	CATSDTGLAVGEQFF
-	TRBJ2-5	TRBV7-9	-	TGTGCCAGCAGCTTACTAGCTCAAGAGACCCAGTACTTC	CASSLLAQETQYF
-	TRBJ1-1	TRBV6-2/TRBV6-3	-	TGTGCCAGCAGTTACTCTCCAGGGATGAACACTGAAGCTTTCTTT	CASSYSPGMNTEAFF
-	TRBJ1-5	TRBV27	once	TGTGCCAGCAGTTCGAGACTCAATAGCAATCAGCCCCAGCATTTT	CASSSRLNSNQPQHF
-	TRBJ1-2	TRBV5-4	-	TGTGCCAGCAGCAGCGGGCGGGACGGTATTAACTATGGCTACACCTTC	CASSSGRDGINYGYTF
-	TRBJ1-2	TRBV19	-	TGTGCCAGTAGATCCCCTATGGGGGCAGCTAACTATGGCTACACCTTC	CASRSPMGAANYGYTF
TRBD2	TRBJ2-7	TRBV29-1	few	TGCAGCGTCCATGGCCAGGGGACTAGCGGATACGAGCAGTACTTC	CSVHGQGTSGYEQYF
-	TRBJ1-4	TRBV3-1/TRBV3-2	few	TGTGCCAGCAGCCAAGATAACCAGGTTAATGAAAAACTGTTTTTT	CASSQDNQVNEKLFF
TRBD1	TRBJ2-7	TRBV4-1	-	TGCGCCAGCAGACCGGGACAGGGGGCTTACCGGGGTGGGGAGCAGTACTTC	CASRPGQGAYRGGEQYF
-	TRBJ1-5	TRBV3-1/TRBV3-2	once	TGTGCCAGCAGCCAAAGCCCACCCGCGTTCAGCAATCAGCCCCAGCATTTT	CASSQSPPAFSNQPQHF
-	TRBJ1-2	TRBV7-9	few	TGTGCCAGCAGCTTAGTTGGGGGCTCTGGCTACACCTTC	CASSLVGGSGYTF
-	TRBJ2-5	TRBV7-2	-	TGTGCCAGCAGCTTAGGGCTAGCGGAGACCCAGTACTTC	CASSLGLAETQYF
TRBD1	TRBJ1-2	TRBV5-4	-	TGTGCCAGCAGCCCGATTTCAACAGGGGTTGGGGATGGCTACACCTTC	CASSPISTGVGDGYTF
-	TRBJ1-1	TRBV30	-	TGTGCCTGGAGTCTAACGTGGGCGGGGGACACTGAAGCTTTCTTT	CAWSLTWAGDTEAFF
-	TRBJ1-2	TRBV30	once	TGTGCCTGGAGTGACCGAAGACATGGCTATGGCTACACCTTC	CAWSDRRHGYGYTF
-	TRBJ2-5	TRBV11-2	once	TGTGCCAGCAGCTTAGGGGCAGCCCCTATGGAGACCCAGTACTTC	CASSLGAAPMETQYF
TRBD1	TRBJ2-1	TRBV18	-	TGTGCCAGCTCATTGAACAGGGGCCCTAGCAATGAGCAGTTCTTC	CASSLNRGPSNEQFF
-	TRBJ1-5	TRBV19	once	TGTGCCAGTAGGCCTCTACAGGGACCCTCGGAGCCCCAGCATTTT	CASRPLQGPSEPQHF
TRBD1	TRBJ1-1	TRBV5-1	-	TGCGCCAGCAGCGACGGACAGGGTTTCACTGAAGCTTTCTTT	CASSDGQGFTEAFF
TRBD2	TRBJ2-5	TRBV10-1	-	TGCGCCAGCAGTCATAAAGCGGGGGGCCCCCGTGAGACCCAGTACTTC	CASSHKAGGPRETQYF
-	TRBJ1-2	TRBV18	-	TGTGCCAGCTCACCGGCACAGCTACTTAACTATGGCTACACCTTC	CASSPAQLLNYGYTF
-	TRBJ1-6	TRBV4-3	-	TGCGCCAGCAGCCAAGATCGGGGGTGGGCCCTCCACTTT	CASSQDRGWALHF
TRBD1	TRBJ2-5	TRBV7-7	-	TGTGCTAGCAGCTTAGAGGGGGCCGGGGAGACCCAGTACTTC	CASSLEGAGETQYF
TRBD2	TRBJ2-1	TRBV11-3	-	TGTGCCAGCAGCTTAGTCGGCGGGAGGGCCTATGAGCAGTTCTTC	CASSLVGGRAYEQFF
-	TRBJ1-1	TRBV12-3/TRBV12-4	-	TGTGCCAGCAGTTTAGACGGGAACACTGAAGCTTTCTTT	CASSLDGNTEAFF
TRBD1	TRBJ1-5	TRBV30	-	TGTGCCTGGAGTCTTGGACAGGGCAATCAGCCCCAGCATTTT	CAWSLGQGNQPQHF
TRBD1	TRBJ2-5	TRBV12-3/TRBV12-4	-	TGTGCCAGCTCCCTGACAGGGACGCAGACCCAGTACTTC	CASSLTGTQTQYF
TRBD1	TRBJ1-3	TRBV4-1	-	TGCGCCAGCAGCTTCGAAGGGACAGCAGCCTCTGGAAACACCATATATTTT	CASSFEGTAASGNTIYF
TRBD1	TRBJ2-7	TRBV4-2	few	TGTGCCAGCAGCTCCTTCATCGGGGACAGGGGCCACGAGCAGTACTTC	CASSSFIGDRGHEQYF
-	TRBJ1-2	TRBV10-3	-	TGTGCCATCAGTGAGCCCCTGCAGGGTTCAAGCTATGGCTACACCTTC	CAISEPLQGSSYGYTF
TRBD1	TRBJ1-2	TRBV5-1	once	TGCGCCAGCAGCTATGGGAGGACAGGGGGCGGAGGAAACTATGGCTACACCTTC	CASSYGRTGGGGNYGYTF
-	TRBJ2-1	TRBV19	-	TGTGCCAGTAGCGGGAGCTCCTACAATGAGCAGTTCTTC	CASSGSSYNEQFF
TRBD1	TRBJ2-3	TRBV12-3/TRBV12-4	-	TGTGCCAGCAGCCGACAGGGCCCAGATACGCAGTATTTT	CASSRQGPDTQYF